The rows below give T cell receptor beta chains drawn from one sample of a study of human T cells and chemical hapten exposure. TCRdb redid the calling of the RACE reads with MiXCR, one entry per CDR3 protein. Among around 190,000 distinct CDR3 sequences, around 20% were seen once, and the ten largest hold approximately 6.7%. Sequenced here: whole blood, sampled in connection with sensitization to the hapten diphenylcyclopropenone (DPC). Every receptor here comes from a woman aged 45-65 years with alopecia areata. Some clones in this sample may be carry-over from other donors' samples. Each CDR3 is given with its conserved first and last residue. The order of the fields is clone size, J gene, D gene, V gene, CDR3 DNA, CDR3 protein. A D gene is named only where the DNA matches it firmly. Clone size, where shown, is once, few, many, or a class for clones that have expanded.

NA,TRBJ1-1,NA,TRBV7-2,TGTGCCAGCAGCTTAGTAGTTGCAGGGAGCACTGAAGCTTTCTTT,CASSLVVAGSTEAFF
many,TRBJ2-3,NA,TRBV27,TGTGCCAGCAGTCACCGCGGCACAGATACGCAGTATTTT,CASSHRGTDTQYF
few,TRBJ2-2,NA,TRBV11-3,TGTGCCAGCAGCTCTCGCGGGGCGGGCGACACCGGGGAGCTGTTTTTT,CASSSRGAGDTGELFF
NA,TRBJ1-1,NA,TRBV1,TGCACCAGCAGCCAAGATCGGGACGACACTGAAGCTTTCTTT,CTSSQDRDDTEAFF
few,TRBJ1-6,NA,TRBV7-9,TGTGCCAGCAGCGATACAGGGAAGGACTCACCCCTCCACTTT,CASSDTGKDSPLHF
NA,TRBJ1-1,NA,TRBV10-3,TGTGCCATCAGTGAGTCTCGACAGGACGCCAGCCTCAACACTGAAGCTTTCTTT,CAISESRQDASLNTEAFF
NA,TRBJ2-1,NA,TRBV3-1,TGTGCCAGCAGCCAAGAACCAGGTGAGCAGTTCTTC,CASSQEPGEQFF
few,TRBJ1-5,NA,TRBV2,TGTGCCAGCAGTGGCCTAAAGGGGGGGGGTCAGCCCCAGCATTTT,CASSGLKGGGQPQHF
few,TRBJ2-2,TRBD2,TRBV29-1,TGCAGCGTTGGCCGGAAGATAACGGGAGGTAACACCGGGGAGCTGTTTTTT,CSVGRKITGGNTGELFF
few,TRBJ2-5,TRBD2,TRBV11-2,TGTGCCAGCAGCCCGAATCGGGCTAGCGGGAGTGAGACCCAGTACTTC,CASSPNRASGSETQYF
few,TRBJ2-5,NA,TRBV6-5,TGTGCCAGCTTATCCCCCGGAGGAGAGACCCAGTACTTC,CASLSPGGETQYF
NA,TRBJ2-1,NA,TRBV29-1,TGCAGCTTATGGGACATACGAAACAATGAGCAGTTCTTC,CSLWDIRNNEQFF
few,TRBJ1-4,NA,TRBV7-8,TGTGCCAGCAGCTTAGGTTTTCAATCTGCAACTAATGAAAAACTGTTTTTT,CASSLGFQSATNEKLFF
few,TRBJ2-3,NA,TRBV10-3,TGTGCCATCAGTGATACCGCTCCCACAGATACGCAGTATTTT,CAISDTAPTDTQYF
NA,TRBJ1-1,NA,TRBV7-2,TGTGCCAGCAGCTTAGGCCCCAGGGTTATCACTGAAGCTTTCTTT,CASSLGPRVITEAFF
NA,TRBJ2-7,NA,TRBV5-1,TGCGCCAGCAGCTTGGATGGGGGCTTGGAAGAGCAGTACTTC,CASSLDGGLEEQYF
few,TRBJ1-1,NA,TRBV2,TGTGCCAGCAGAACTGACCGGACTGAAGCTTTCTTT,CASRTDRTEAFF
NA,TRBJ2-5,TRBD2,TRBV5-1,TGCGCCAGCAGCTCATCTCACCTAGCGGGGGGCCACCAAGAGACCCAGTACTTC,CASSSSHLAGGHQETQYF
few,TRBJ2-5,TRBD2,TRBV5-1,TGCGCCAGCAGCTCTGCGGCTAGCGGCCCGTGGGAAACCCAGTACTTC,CASSSAASGPWETQYF
few,TRBJ2-7,NA,TRBV6-2/TRBV6-3,TGTGCCAGCACTCCCCCGGGACCGCCCTACGAGCAGTACTTC,CASTPPGPPYEQYF
NA,TRBJ1-4,TRBD1,TRBV12-3/TRBV12-4,TGTGCCAGCAGGAAGGGGACAGCGAATGAAAAACTGTTTTTT,CASRKGTANEKLFF
NA,TRBJ1-1,NA,TRBV29-1,TGCAGCGTCGGACCTGTTTTGAACACTGAAGCTTTCTTT,CSVGPVLNTEAFF
NA,TRBJ2-7,NA,TRBV27,TGTGCCAGCAGGCCCCTCCAGGCGGGTAGCTCCTACGAGCAGTACTTC,CASRPLQAGSSYEQYF
NA,TRBJ2-7,NA,TRBV6-6,TGTGCCAGCAGTCAGGGGGGCAGCTCCTACGAGCAGTACTTC,CASSQGGSSYEQYF
many,TRBJ2-3,TRBD1,TRBV13,TGTGCCAGCAGCACCGGGACAGGTAGCACAGATACGCAGTATTTT,CASSTGTGSTDTQYF
NA,TRBJ1-6,NA,TRBV7-9,TGTGCCAGCTCCACCAATGGGGGTGGGAATTCACCCCTCCACTTT,CASSTNGGGNSPLHF
NA,TRBJ1-6,TRBD1,TRBV7-3,TGTGCCAGCAGACCGTCCGGACAGGGGTCACCCCTCCACTTT,CASRPSGQGSPLHF
NA,TRBJ1-3,NA,TRBV12-3/TRBV12-4,TGTGCCAGCAGTTTCCCGACCGGAAACACCATATATTTT,CASSFPTGNTIYF
NA,TRBJ1-2,NA,TRBV29-1,TGCAGCGCCGCCGGGGGGAGGGACTCTAACTATGGCTACACCTTC,CSAAGGRDSNYGYTF
NA,TRBJ1-2,NA,TRBV12-3/TRBV12-4,TGTGCCAGCAGTCCGCAGTTAGGGGTGACCAACTATGGCTACACCTTC,CASSPQLGVTNYGYTF
NA,TRBJ2-2,NA,TRBV6-7,TGTGCCACCCCGAGAGGGAGGAACACCGGGGAGCTGTTTTTT,CATPRGRNTGELFF
once,TRBJ1-6,NA,TRBV21-1,TGTGCCAGCAAGCAACAGGGGTACAATTCACCCCTCCACTTT,CASKQQGYNSPLHF
many,TRBJ2-7,TRBD1,TRBV5-5,TGTGCCAGCAGCTTTGGACAGGGACGCTACGAGCAGTACTTC,CASSFGQGRYEQYF
many,TRBJ2-6,NA,TRBV29-1,TGCAGCGTTCGGACAGACAGCTCTGGGGCCAACGTCCTGACTTTC,CSVRTDSSGANVLTF